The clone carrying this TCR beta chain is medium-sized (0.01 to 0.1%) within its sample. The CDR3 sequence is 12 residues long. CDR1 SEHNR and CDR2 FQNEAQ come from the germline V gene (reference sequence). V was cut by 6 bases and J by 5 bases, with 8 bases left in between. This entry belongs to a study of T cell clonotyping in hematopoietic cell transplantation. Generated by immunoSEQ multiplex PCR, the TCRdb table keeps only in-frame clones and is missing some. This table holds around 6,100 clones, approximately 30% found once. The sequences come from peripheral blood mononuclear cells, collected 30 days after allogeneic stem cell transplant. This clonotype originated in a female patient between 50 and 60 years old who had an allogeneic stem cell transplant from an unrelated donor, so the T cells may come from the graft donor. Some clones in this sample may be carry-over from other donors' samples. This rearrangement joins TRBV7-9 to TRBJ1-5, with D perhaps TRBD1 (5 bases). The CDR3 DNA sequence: TGTGCCAGCAGTGACAGTTATCAGCCCCAGCATTTT. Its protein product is CASSDSYQPQHF.